The 20 T cell receptor beta chains below were found in one sample sequenced in a study of shared clonotypes between healthy human individuals. TCRdb's copy holds only in-frame clones and misses some; the assay was immunoSEQ multiplex PCR. This sample has nearly 750,000 clones, with 55% to 80% found just once. The material sequenced was memory CD4+ T cells sorted from blood. Subset denoted: CD45RA-negative fraction. The source of these receptors is a woman aged 25 to 39 in good health.

J is TRBJ2-7 and V is TRBV2, with D perhaps TRBD2 (5 bases). V was shortened by 4 bases and J by 1 base, with 14 bases between the two germline ends. Germline lookup yields CDR1 SNHLY and CDR2 FYNNEI. The CDR3 is 15 amino acids. The DNA for the CDR3 is TGTGCCAGCAGTGCTGGACTCTCTTTGTCCTACGAGCAGTACTTC. Protein: CASSAGLSLSYEQYF.

The rearrangement joins TRBV29-1 to TRBJ1-1; 8 nucleotides agree with TRBD1. This CDR3 region has 13 residues. The germline V gene encodes CDR1 SQVTM and CDR2 ANQGSEA. J lost 3 bases, V lost 7 bases, and 7 bases had no gene match. CDR3 loop: CSAEGQVDTEAFF. The DNA of the CDR3 is TGCAGCGCAGAGGGACAGGTTGACACTGAAGCTTTCTTT. Using reference TRBV29-1 and TRBJ1-1 for the parts outside the CDR3, the full variable domain is SAVISQKPSRDICQRGTSLTIQCQVDSQVTMMFWYRQQPGQSLTLIATANQGSEATYESGFVIDKFPISRPNLTFSTLTVSNMSPEDSSIYLCSAEGQVDTEAFFGQGTRLTVV.

The chain couples TRBV5-6 to TRBJ1-2; possibly TRBD1 for D (6 bases). Germline CDR1 reads SGHDT; CDR2 reads YYEEEE. CDR3 size: 14 residues. Between the trimmed V and J ends, which lost 0 bases and 9 bases, there was a span of 15 bases. The DNA for the CDR3 is TGTGCCAGCAGCTTGGATCCCGACAGGTGGAGCTACACCTTC. Its protein is CASSLDPDRWSYTF.

This clone was counted between two and nine times. V usage is TRBV11-2 and J usage is TRBJ2-3; D assignment may be TRBD1 or TRBD2 (5 bases each). This CDR3 has 16 amino acids. CDR1 is SGHAT and CDR2 is FQNNGV in the germline V gene. Trimming shortened V by 2 bases and J by 0 bases, and 12 bases separated the two germline ends. The CDR3 reads CASSLSGSPSTDTQYF. DNA of the CDR3: TGTGCCAGCAGCTTATCAGGGAGTCCTAGCACAGATACGCAGTATTTT.

This clone was picked up one time. The chain recombines TRBV21-1 with TRBJ2-7; the table's D call, TRBD1, has no DNA check behind it. TRBV21-1 represents a pseudogene. CDR3 length: 16 amino acids. The CDR3 DNA reads TGTGCCAGCAGCAAACCCCAAGGGGATATCTCCTACGAGCAGTACTTC. Protein sequence: CASSKPQGDISYEQYF.

This chain uses TRBV28 with TRBJ2-5, with TRBD1 as a possible D gene (8 bases). V shed 6 bases and J shed 4 bases, with 18 bases lying between them. The CDR3 has 15 amino acids. Germline loops: CDR1 MDHEN, CDR2 SYDVKM. DNA for the CDR3: TGTGCCAGCAGCCGACAGACAGGGGAGGGAGAGACCCAGTACTTC. Its protein product is CASSRQTGEGETQYF.

This clone was observed a few times. The J gene is TRBJ2-1, the V gene TRBV5-5, with D tentatively TRBD1 or TRBD2 (6 bases each). CDR3 size: 14 residues. V shed 6 bases and J shed 4 bases, with 14 bases lying between them. Germline CDR1 SGHKS, CDR2 YYEKEE (reference sequence). The CDR3 is CASIEGGQYNEQFF. The CDR3 DNA sequence: TGTGCCAGCATCGAGGGAGGACAGTACAATGAGCAGTTCTTC.

V is TRBV29-1 and J is TRBJ1-4; the match to TRBD1 covers 7 bases. Germline loops: CDR1 SQVTM, CDR2 ANQGSEA. CDR3 length equals 14 residues. With V trimmed by 7 bases and J by 7 bases, 12 bases remained unmatched. The CDR3 region is CSARGGDSGEKLFF. For the CDR3, the DNA is TGCAGCGCACGTGGCGGGGACAGTGGTGAAAAACTGTTTTTT.

The CDR3: CAWDRGAQPQHF. CDR3 nucleotide sequence: TGTGCCTGGGACAGGGGCGCTCAGCCCCAGCATTTT. The chain recombines TRBV30 with TRBJ1-5; 8 nucleotides align to TRBD1. Per germline, CDR1 GTSNPN and CDR2 SVGIG (reference sequence). J gave up 6 bases and V 5 bases, and 3 bases lay outside the gene matches. This CDR3 comprises 12 residues.

This chain uses TRBV19 with TRBJ1-5; no clear D gene. Trimming cost V 4 bases and J 0 bases, with 10 bases left between them. The CDR3 runs 15 residues. The germline CDR1 and CDR2 sequences are LNHDA and SQIVND (reference sequence). Here the CDR3 reads CASSKADYSNQPQHF. CDR3 DNA: TGTGCCAGTAGTAAGGCAGATTATAGCAATCAGCCCCAGCATTTT. Complete variable domain (other parts from reference TRBV19 and TRBJ1-5): DGGITQSPKYLFRKEGQNVTLSCEQNLNHDAMYWYRQDPGQGLRLIYYSQIVNDFQKGDIAEGYSVSREKKESFPLTVTSAQKNPTAFYLCASSKADYSNQPQHFGDGTRLSIL.

The genes are TRBV27 and TRBJ2-5; D not resolved. V was cut by 6 bases and J by 5 bases, with 16 bases left in between. In germline, CDR1 is MNHEY, CDR2 SMNVEV (reference sequence). This CDR3 is built from 14 residues. The CDR3 protein is CASSLLGNGETQYF. The CDR3 coding sequence is TGTGCCAGCAGCCTCCTAGGGAATGGGGAGACCCAGTACTTC.

The V call is TRBV27, the J call TRBJ2-6, with D perhaps given as TRBD1 or TRBD2 (5 bases each). The CDR3 consists of 19 residues. Trimming took off 3 bases at V and 0 bases at J, with 18 bases between the two ends. Germline assignment: CDR1 MNHEY and CDR2 SMNVEV (reference sequence). The CDR3, as DNA: TGTGCCAGCAGTTTTCTGGAATTGTGGGGGACCTCTGGGGCCAACGTCCTGACTTTC. It translates to CASSFLELWGTSGANVLTF.

This clone was found many times. The V and J genes are TRBV2 and TRBJ2-7, with 12 bases lining up with TRBD2. CDR1 and CDR2 (germline): SNHLY, FYNNEI. This CDR3 is 15 amino acids long. V trimming: 7 bases; J trimming: 6 bases; junction bases outside the gene matches: 10. CDR3 in DNA: TGTGCCAGCACCGCCTTGACTAGCGGGAGTGGCGAGCAGTACTTC. Its translation is CASTALTSGSGEQYF. Combining the CDR3 with reference TRBV2 and TRBJ2-7 gives the whole variable domain EPEVTQTPSHQVTQMGQEVILRCVPISNHLYFYWYRQILGQKVEFLVSFYNNEISEKSEIFDDQFSVERPDGSNFTLKIRSTKLEDSAMYFCASTALTSGSGEQYFGPGTRLTVT.

The V gene is TRBV18, the J gene TRBJ2-6; tentative D call: TRBD1 (6 bases). The CDR3 is 17 residues long. Trimming shortened V by 3 bases and J by 2 bases, and 14 bases separated the two germline ends. Germline loops: CDR1 KGHSH, CDR2 LQKENI. The CDR3 region has the DNA TGTGCCAGCTCACCTACAGGGTTTGGGGCTGGGGCCAACGTCCTGACTTTC. Translated, it gives CASSPTGFGAGANVLTF.

Points on this clone: Given a far larger clone just one base away, this is likely a sequencing read error. The chain employs TRBV14 and TRBJ2-6; possibly TRBD1 for D (5 bases). The CDR3 has 14 residues. Germline loops: CDR1 SGHDN, CDR2 FVKESK. The CDR3 loop is CASSRSSGADVLTF. In DNA, the CDR3 is TGTGCCAGCAGCCGAAGCTCTGGGGCCGACGTCCTGACTTTC.

The sample holds a few counts of this clone. This chain joins TRBV5-4 and TRBJ1-2; D is possibly TRBD1 (5 bases). Germline V gives CDR1 SGHNT, CDR2 YYREEE (reference sequence). Trimming stripped 4 bases from V and 1 base from J, with 11 bases between. This CDR3 is built from 14 residues. CDR3 protein: CASSAGRFNYGYTF. The CDR3 nucleotides are TGTGCCAGCAGCGCGGGACGGTTTAACTATGGCTACACCTTC.

This clone was seen more than once but under ten times. This sequence joins TRBV5-1 and TRBJ2-1, with D possibly TRBD2 on 5 matching bases. The CDR3 sequence is 17 residues long. V lost 1 base and J lost 9, with 23 bases in between. Per germline, CDR1 SGHRS and CDR2 YFSETQ. The CDR3 region is CASSLRGHRASFVEQFF. The CDR3, as DNA: TGCGCCAGCAGCTTGAGAGGCCATAGGGCTAGCTTCGTTGAGCAGTTCTTC.

The J gene is TRBJ1-1, the V gene TRBV28; D ambiguous. The V gene's germline CDR1 is MDHEN and CDR2 SYDVKM. The CDR3 is made up of 17 amino acids. Deletions cut 3 bases from V and 3 bases from J, with 20 bases between. CDR3 DNA sequence: TGTGCCAGCAGTTTGTTAGCCGGGGTTCTGTGGGACACTGAAGCTTTCTTT. It translates to CASSLLAGVLWDTEAFF.

The CDR3 DNA is TGTGCCACCACTAAAGAGGCGGGCGGCACTGAAGCTTTCTTT. Its protein product is CATTKEAGGTEAFF. The chain carries TRBV15 and TRBJ1-1; D is ambiguous. Germline V gene data show CDR1 as LNHNV and CDR2 as YYDKDF (reference sequence). Trimming shortened V by 7 bases and J by 4 bases, and 16 bases separated the two germline ends. The CDR3 is made up of 14 amino acids.

The chain recombines TRBV28 with TRBJ1-5, with no clear D. The CDR3 consists of 15 residues. V lost 7 bases and J lost 5, with 18 bases in between. Germline V CDR1 and CDR2: MDHEN, SYDVKM. The CDR3 DNA follows: TGTGCCAGCATTAAAGCCAGCAGGACCGATCAGCCCCAGCATTTT. Amino acids: CASIKASRTDQPQHF.